This T cell receptor (beta chain) was sequenced in a study of lymphopenia after photon versus proton radiotherapy. Overall study findings and caveats: Photon-treated patients lost naive T cells and TCR diversity; proton-treated stayed stable.

Comments on this clone: Antigen: not known.

Clones were read by immunoSEQ multiplex PCR, and TCRdb kept only the in-frame ones, dropping some. Among roughly 14,000 clones listed, 80% to 90% were seen once. CDR1 LNHDA and CDR2 SQIVND come from the germline V gene (reference sequence). Deletions cut 2 bases from V and 4 bases from J, with 6 bases between. The CDR3 loop spans 13 amino acids. The sequence was collected from a man aged 65-85 years with pancreatic cancer. Sequenced material: peripheral blood, taken from a patient treated with proton-based radiotherapy. This rearrangement joins TRBV19 to TRBJ1-5; unclear D gene. The chain's CDR3 is CASSIQINQPQHF. In nucleotides, the CDR3 is TGTGCCAGTAGTATACAGATAAATCAGCCCCAGCATTTT.